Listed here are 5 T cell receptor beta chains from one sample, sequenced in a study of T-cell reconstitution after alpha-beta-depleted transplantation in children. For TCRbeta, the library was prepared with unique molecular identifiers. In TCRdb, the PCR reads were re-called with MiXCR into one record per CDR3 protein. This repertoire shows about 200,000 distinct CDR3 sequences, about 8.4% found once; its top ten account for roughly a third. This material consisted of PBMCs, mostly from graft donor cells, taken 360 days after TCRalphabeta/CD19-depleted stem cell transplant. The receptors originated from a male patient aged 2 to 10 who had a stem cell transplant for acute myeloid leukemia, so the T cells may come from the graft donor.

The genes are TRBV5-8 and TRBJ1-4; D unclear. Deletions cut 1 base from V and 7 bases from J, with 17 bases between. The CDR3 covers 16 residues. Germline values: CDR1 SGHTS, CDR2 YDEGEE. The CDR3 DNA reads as TGTGCCAGCAGCTTGCGGAGGGCTCGACTGGGTGAAAAACTGTTTTTT. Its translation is CASSLRRARLGEKLFF.

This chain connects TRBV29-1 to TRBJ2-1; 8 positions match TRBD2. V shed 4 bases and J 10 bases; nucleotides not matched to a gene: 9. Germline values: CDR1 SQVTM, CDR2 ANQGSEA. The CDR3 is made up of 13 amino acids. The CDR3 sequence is CSVVIGGAGEQFF. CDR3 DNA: TGCAGCGTTGTGATCGGGGGGGCCGGGGAGCAGTTCTTC.

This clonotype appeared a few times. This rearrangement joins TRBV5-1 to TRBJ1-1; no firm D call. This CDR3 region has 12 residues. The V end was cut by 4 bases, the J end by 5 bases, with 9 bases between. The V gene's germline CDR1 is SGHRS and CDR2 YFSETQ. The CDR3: CASSGVGTEAFF. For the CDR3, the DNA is TGCGCCAGCAGCGGGGTAGGGACTGAAGCTTTCTTT.

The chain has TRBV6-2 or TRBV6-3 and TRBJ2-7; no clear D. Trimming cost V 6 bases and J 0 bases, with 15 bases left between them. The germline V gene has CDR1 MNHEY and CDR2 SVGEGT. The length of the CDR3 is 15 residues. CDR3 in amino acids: CASSPAAVFSYEQYF. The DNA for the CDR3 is TGTGCCAGCAGCCCTGCGGCAGTTTTCTCCTACGAGCAGTACTTC.

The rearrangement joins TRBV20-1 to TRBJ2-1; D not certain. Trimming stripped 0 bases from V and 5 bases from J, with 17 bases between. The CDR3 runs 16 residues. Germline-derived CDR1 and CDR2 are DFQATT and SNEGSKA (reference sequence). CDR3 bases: TGCAGTGCTAGAGATCTGCGATTATGGGGTCACAATGAGCAGTTCTTC. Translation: CSARDLRLWGHNEQFF.